This T cell receptor (beta chain) was recorded in a study of identifying expanded T cells in peripheral blood. The CDR3 runs to 16 residues. V gave up 0 bases and J gave up 1 base; unmatched junction bases: 6. Germline V gene sequence: CDR1 SGDLS, CDR2 YYNGEE. On this clone itself: Antigen unknown.

Here immunoSEQ multiplex PCR was the method, and the copy in TCRdb shows in-frame clones only, minus some. The sample contains just over 90,000 clones, almost 90% of which appear only once. The study, taken as a whole, reports: Over about two and four weeks, about 15 and 19 clones changed, versus 1.2 between replicates.

Healthy donors had no documented immune events, such as infections, while sampled. The chain is built from TRBV9 and TRBJ1-1; 7 nucleotides agree with TRBD1. What was sequenced was blood. This sequence originates from a person aged 18 to 70 in good health. As DNA, the CDR3 is TGTGCCAGCAGCGTAGGAAATGAGGGGGCGAACACTGAAGCTTTCTTT. It translates to CASSVGNEGANTEAFF.